In its sample, the clone carrying this T cell receptor (beta chain) was seen a few times. Its matching antigen is unknown. These data are taken from a study of T-cell memory formation after mild COVID-19. About the study: TCR clustering was largely donor specific.

Study outcomes and limitations: Clones that contracted clustered mainly in CM and EM if CD4+ and in EMRA if CD8+.

Germline V lookup: CDR1 SGHTA, CDR2 FQGNSA. Trimming took 3 bases from V and 0 from J, leaving 6 bases between them. The CDR3 length is 13 residues. TCRdb re-called the 5' RACE reads through MiXCR, storing one row per CDR3 protein. The sample yields around 60,000 distinct CDR3 sequences, more than 8% seen once. Sequencing was performed on PBMCs or a T cell subset sorted from them (not recorded which). The chain carries TRBV7-2 and TRBJ2-7, with D hard to call. The TCR originated in a man between 18 and 35 years old who had mild COVID-19 (a few samples of this study predate the infection). Cell type and time point are not known. Written as DNA, the CDR3 is TGTGCCAGCAGCTTCTTAAGCTCCTACGAGCAGTACTTC. It specifies CASSFLSSYEQYF.